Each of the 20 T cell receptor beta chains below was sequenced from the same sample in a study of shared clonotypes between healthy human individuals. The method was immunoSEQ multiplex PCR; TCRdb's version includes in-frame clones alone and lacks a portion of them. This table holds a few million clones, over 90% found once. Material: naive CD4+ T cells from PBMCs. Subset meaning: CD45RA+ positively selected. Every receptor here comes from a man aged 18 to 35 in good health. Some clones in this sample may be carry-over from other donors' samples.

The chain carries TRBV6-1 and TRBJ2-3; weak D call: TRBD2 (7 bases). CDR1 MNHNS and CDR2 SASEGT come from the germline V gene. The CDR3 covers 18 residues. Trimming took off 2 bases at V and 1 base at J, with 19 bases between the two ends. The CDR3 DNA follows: TGTGCCAGCAGTGAACGGGGGGCAGGGCTAGCCGGCACAGATACGCAGTATTTT. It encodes CASSERGAGLAGTDTQYF.

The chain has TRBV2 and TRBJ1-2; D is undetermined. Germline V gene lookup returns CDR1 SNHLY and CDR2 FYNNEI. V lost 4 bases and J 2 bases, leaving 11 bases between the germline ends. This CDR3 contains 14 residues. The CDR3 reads CASSVSNENYGYTF. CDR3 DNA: TGTGCCAGCAGTGTGAGCAATGAGAACTATGGCTACACCTTC. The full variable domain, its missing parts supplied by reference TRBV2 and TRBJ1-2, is EPEVTQTPSHQVTQMGQEVILRCVPISNHLYFYWYRQILGQKVEFLVSFYNNEISEKSEIFDDQFSVERPDGSNFTLKIRSTKLEDSAMYFCASSVSNENYGYTFGSGTRLTVV.

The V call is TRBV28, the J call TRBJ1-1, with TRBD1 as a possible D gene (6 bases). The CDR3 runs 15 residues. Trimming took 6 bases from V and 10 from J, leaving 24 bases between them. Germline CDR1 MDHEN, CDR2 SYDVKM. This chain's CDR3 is CASRSEYGSPRGAFF. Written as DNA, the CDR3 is TGTGCCAGCAGATCTGAATATGGGTCACCCAGGGGAGCTTTCTTT.

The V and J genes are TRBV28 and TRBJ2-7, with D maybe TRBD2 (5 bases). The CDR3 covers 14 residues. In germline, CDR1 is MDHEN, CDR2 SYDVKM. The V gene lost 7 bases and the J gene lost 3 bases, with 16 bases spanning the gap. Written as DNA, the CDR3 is TGTGCCAGCATGGAGCTAGCTGGGAGCTACGAGCAGTACTTC. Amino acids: CASMELAGSYEQYF. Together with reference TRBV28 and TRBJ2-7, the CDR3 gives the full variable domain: DVKVTQSSRYLVKRTGEKVFLECVQDMDHENMFWYRQDPGLGLRLIYFSYDVKMKEKGDIPEGYSVSREKKERFSLILESASTNQTSMYLCASMELAGSYEQYFGPGTRLTVT.

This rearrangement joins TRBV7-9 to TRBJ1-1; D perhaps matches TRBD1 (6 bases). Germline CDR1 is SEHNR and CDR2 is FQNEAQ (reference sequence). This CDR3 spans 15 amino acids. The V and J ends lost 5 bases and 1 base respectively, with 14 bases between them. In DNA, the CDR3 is TGTGCCAGCAGCCATAGAACAGGGCCGAACACTGAAGCTTTCTTT. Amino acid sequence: CASSHRTGPNTEAFF.

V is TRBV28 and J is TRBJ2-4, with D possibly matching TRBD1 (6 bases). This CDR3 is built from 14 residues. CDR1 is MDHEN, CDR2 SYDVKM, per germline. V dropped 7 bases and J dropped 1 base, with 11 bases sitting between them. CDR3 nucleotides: TGTGCCAGCAATCTCGGACAGGCCAAAAACATTCAGTACTTC. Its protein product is CASNLGQAKNIQYF.

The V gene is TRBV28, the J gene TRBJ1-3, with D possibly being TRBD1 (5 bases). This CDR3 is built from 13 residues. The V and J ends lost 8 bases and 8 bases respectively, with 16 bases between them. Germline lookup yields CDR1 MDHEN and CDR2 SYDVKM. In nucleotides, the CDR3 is TGTGCCAGCCTACGCTGGGGGGGGGACACCATATATTTT. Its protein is CASLRWGGDTIYF.

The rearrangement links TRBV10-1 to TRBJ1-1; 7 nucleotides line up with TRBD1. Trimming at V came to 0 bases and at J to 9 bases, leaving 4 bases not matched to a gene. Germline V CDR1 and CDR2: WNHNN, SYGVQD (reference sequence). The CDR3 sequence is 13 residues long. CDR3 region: CASSESKRGQAFF. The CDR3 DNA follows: TGCGCCAGCAGTGAGTCGAAAAGGGGGCAAGCTTTCTTT.

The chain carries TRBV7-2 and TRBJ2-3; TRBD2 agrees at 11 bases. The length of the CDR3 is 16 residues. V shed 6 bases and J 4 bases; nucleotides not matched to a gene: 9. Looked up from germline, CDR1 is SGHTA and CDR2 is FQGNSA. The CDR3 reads CASSLFSGRAADTQYF. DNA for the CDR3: TGTGCCAGCAGTCTTTTTAGCGGGAGGGCCGCAGATACGCAGTATTTT.

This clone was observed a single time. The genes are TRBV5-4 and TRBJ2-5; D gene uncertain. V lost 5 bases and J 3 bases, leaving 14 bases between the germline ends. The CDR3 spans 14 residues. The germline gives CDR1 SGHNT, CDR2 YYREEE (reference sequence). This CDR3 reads CASRPTPIEETQYF. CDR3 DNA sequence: TGTGCCAGCAGGCCGACGCCCATCGAAGAGACCCAGTACTTC.

Written as DNA, the CDR3 is TGTGCCAGCAGCATGGGACTAGCGGGAGTAGAGTGGGAGACCCAGTACTTC. Translated, it gives CASSMGLAGVEWETQYF. The chain couples TRBV7-9 to TRBJ2-5; 14 bases fit TRBD2. J lost 5 bases, V lost 5 bases, and 10 bases had no gene match. CDR3 size: 17 residues. The V gene's germline CDR1 is SEHNR and CDR2 FQNEAQ (reference sequence).

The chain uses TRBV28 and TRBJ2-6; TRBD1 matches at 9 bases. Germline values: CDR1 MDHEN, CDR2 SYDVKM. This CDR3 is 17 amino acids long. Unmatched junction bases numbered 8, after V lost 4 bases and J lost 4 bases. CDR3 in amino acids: CASSSTGGVRGANVLTF. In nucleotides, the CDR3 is TGTGCCAGCAGTTCTACAGGGGGCGTACGAGGGGCCAACGTCCTGACTTTC.

The CDR3 region is CASSRRTSGRGQETQYF. The DNA for the CDR3 is TGTGCCAGCTCACGGAGGACTAGCGGGAGGGGGCAAGAGACCCAGTACTTC. The chain is built from TRBV18 and TRBJ2-5; TRBD2 agrees at 15 bases. The CDR3 runs 17 residues. J lost 2 bases, V lost 4 bases, and 5 bases had no gene match. Germline values: CDR1 KGHSH, CDR2 LQKENI.

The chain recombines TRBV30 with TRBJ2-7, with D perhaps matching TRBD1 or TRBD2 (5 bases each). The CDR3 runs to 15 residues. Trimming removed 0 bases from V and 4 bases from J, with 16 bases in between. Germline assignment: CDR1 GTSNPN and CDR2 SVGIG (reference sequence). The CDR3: CAWSVRGQGRYEQYF. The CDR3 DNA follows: TGTGCCTGGAGTGTACGCGGGCAGGGTAGGTACGAGCAGTACTTC. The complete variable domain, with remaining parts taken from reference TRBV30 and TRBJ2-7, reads SQTIHQWPATLVQPVGSPLSLECTVEGTSNPNLYWYRQAAGRGLQLLFYSVGIGQISSEVPQNLSASRPQDRQFILSSKKLLLSDSGFYLCAWSVRGQGRYEQYFGPGTRLTVT.

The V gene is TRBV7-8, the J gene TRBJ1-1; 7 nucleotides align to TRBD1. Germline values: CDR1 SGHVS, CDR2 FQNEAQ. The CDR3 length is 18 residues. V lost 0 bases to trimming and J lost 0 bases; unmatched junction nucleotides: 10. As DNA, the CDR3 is TGTGCCAGCAGCTTAGCTCTTGGGAGGGGGCGATTGAACACTGAAGCTTTCTTT. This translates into CASSLALGRGRLNTEAFF.

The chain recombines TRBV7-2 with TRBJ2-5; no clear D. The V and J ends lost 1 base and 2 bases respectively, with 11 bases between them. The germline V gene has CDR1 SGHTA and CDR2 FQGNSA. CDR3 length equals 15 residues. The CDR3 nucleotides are TGTGCCAGCAGCTTAGGGACGGCGCAACAAGAGACCCAGTACTTC. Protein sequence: CASSLGTAQQETQYF.

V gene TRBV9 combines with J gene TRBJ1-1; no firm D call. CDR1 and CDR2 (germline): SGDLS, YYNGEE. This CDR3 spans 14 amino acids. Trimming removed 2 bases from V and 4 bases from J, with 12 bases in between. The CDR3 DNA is TGTGCCAGCAGCGTCGGAGGTCCGGTCACTGAAGCTTTCTTT. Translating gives CASSVGGPVTEAFF.

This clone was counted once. The CDR3 DNA follows: TGTGCCAGCAGTGTTTATAGAGAGACCCAGTACTTC. This gives the protein CASSVYRETQYF. The chain couples TRBV2 to TRBJ2-5; D gene ambiguous. This CDR3 has 12 amino acids. Trimming took 4 bases from V and 4 from J, leaving 7 bases between them. Germline V gene data show CDR1 as SNHLY and CDR2 as FYNNEI.

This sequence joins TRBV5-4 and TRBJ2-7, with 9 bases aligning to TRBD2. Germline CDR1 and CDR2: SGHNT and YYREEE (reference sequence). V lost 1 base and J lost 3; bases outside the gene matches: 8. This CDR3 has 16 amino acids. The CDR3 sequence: CASSLSSGRPDYEQYF. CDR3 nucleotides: TGTGCCAGCAGCTTGTCAAGCGGGAGGCCTGACTACGAGCAGTACTTC.

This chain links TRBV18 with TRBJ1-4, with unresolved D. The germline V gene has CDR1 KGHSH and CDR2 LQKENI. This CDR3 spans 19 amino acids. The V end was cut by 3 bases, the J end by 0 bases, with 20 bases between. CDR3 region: CASSPTRLGLLPTNEKLFF. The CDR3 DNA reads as TGTGCCAGCTCACCCACCAGGCTCGGCTTACTTCCAACTAATGAAAAACTGTTTTTT.